Below are 22 T cell receptor beta chains sequenced from a single sample in a study of blood T cell repertoires in COVID-19. Sequencing used immunoSEQ multiplex PCR; TCRdb keeps in-frame clones, though not all of them. Here the sample spans over 85,000 clones, more than 75% being singletons. The sequenced material came from peripheral blood. These receptors were collected from a human donor in a cohort sampled during active COVID-19.

The genes are TRBV28 and TRBJ1-1; D ambiguous. V lost 3 bases, J lost 10 bases, and 12 bases lay in between. This CDR3 contains 12 residues. The V gene's germline CDR1 is MDHEN and CDR2 SYDVKM. The CDR3 loop reads CASSLGGPPAFF. The CDR3 DNA reads as TGTGCCAGCAGTTTGGGAGGGCCTCCAGCTTTCTTT.

The DNA for the CDR3 is TGTGCCAGCAGCTTCTCGGGAGTTTCCTACAATGAGCAGTTCTTC. Translating gives CASSFSGVSYNEQFF. The V and J genes are TRBV5-4 and TRBJ2-1; D is perhaps TRBD2 (6 bases). Germline-derived CDR1 and CDR2 are SGHNT and YYREEE (reference sequence). This CDR3 contains 15 residues. Trimming removed 2 bases from V and 1 base from J, with 10 bases in between.

This CDR3 reads CASSPPGLQETQYF. CDR3 in DNA: TGTGCCAGCAGCCCCCCCGGTCTCCAAGAGACCCAGTACTTC. The chain employs TRBV3-1 (or the pseudogene TRBV3-2) and TRBJ2-5; D remains ambiguous. From germline, CDR1 is LGHDT and CDR2 YNNKEL (reference sequence). Trimming took 4 bases from V and 1 from J, leaving 10 bases between them. This CDR3 is built from 14 residues.

The J gene is TRBJ2-5, the V gene TRBV6-5; 12 bases line up with TRBD2. The J segment lost 5 bases and the V segment lost 5 bases, leaving 6 bases of the junction unmatched. Germline loops: CDR1 MNHEY, CDR2 SVGAGI. This CDR3 comprises 15 residues. The CDR3 loop reads CASSRPTSGGETQYF. The CDR3, as DNA: TGTGCCAGCAGTCGACCAACTAGCGGGGGGGAGACCCAGTACTTC.

The chain couples TRBV6-6 to TRBJ2-3; TRBD2 might be the D (5 bases). The germline V gene encodes CDR1 MNHNY and CDR2 SVGAGI (reference sequence). With 8 bases removed from V and 3 bases from J, the gap between germline ends came to 9 bases. This CDR3 contains 12 residues. Here the CDR3 DNA reads TGTGCCAGCTCTTGGGAGACAGATACGCAGTATTTT. Its translation is CASSWETDTQYF.

The gene calls are TRBV15 and TRBJ1-5; 8 nucleotides line up with TRBD1. Germline CDR1 reads LNHNV; CDR2 reads YYDKDF (reference sequence). The CDR3 spans 16 residues. Germline trimming cut 0 bases from V and 2 bases from J; bases unmatched to any gene: 3. CDR3 nucleotide sequence: TGTGCCACCAGCAGAGACTCGACAGGGGGCAATCAGCCCCAGCATTTT. Encoded protein: CATSRDSTGGNQPQHF.

The chain couples TRBV15 to TRBJ1-2; D is undetermined. V lost 0 bases, J lost 8 bases, and 7 bases lay in between. CDR1 and CDR2 from the germline V gene are LNHNV and YYDKDF (reference sequence). The CDR3 spans 12 residues. CDR3 protein: CATSRDVVGYTF. The CDR3 bases are TGTGCCACCAGCAGAGATGTCGTGGGCTACACCTTC.

This sequence joins TRBV5-6 and TRBJ1-1; 7 nucleotides match TRBD1. The CDR3 extends over 13 amino acids. V trimming: 4 bases; J trimming: 5 bases; junction bases outside the gene matches: 5. Germline V gene lookup returns CDR1 SGHDT and CDR2 YYEEEE. CDR3 DNA: TGTGCCAGCAGCCGAGACAGGGCGACTGAAGCTTTCTTT. Its translation: CASSRDRATEAFF. The full variable domain, with the rest looked up from reference TRBV5-6 and TRBJ1-1, is DAGVTQSPTHLIKTRGQQVTLRCSPKSGHDTVSWYQQALGQGPQFIFQYYEEEERQRGNFPDRFSGHQFPNYSSELNVNALLLGDSALYLCASSRDRATEAFFGQGTRLTVV.

The genes are TRBV5-1 and TRBJ2-1; 11 bases agree with TRBD2. J gave up 8 bases and V 2 bases, and 3 bases lay outside the gene matches. Germline V gives CDR1 SGHRS, CDR2 YFSETQ. The length of the CDR3 is 14 residues. CDR3 loop: CASSLDSGRDEQFF. The CDR3 bases are TGCGCCAGCAGCTTAGATAGCGGGAGGGATGAGCAGTTCTTC.

V usage is TRBV5-1 and J usage is TRBJ2-3; the D is unclear. CDR1 and CDR2 from the germline V gene are SGHRS and YFSETQ. The CDR3 consists of 12 residues. V was shortened by 7 bases and J by 2 bases, with 8 bases between the two germline ends. The CDR3 DNA sequence: TGCGCCAGCGGAGCAACCACAGATACGCAGTATTTT. This gives the protein CASGATTDTQYF.

This clone appeared once. The chain joins TRBV3-1 (or the pseudogene TRBV3-2) to TRBJ1-3; 8 nucleotides line up with TRBD1. Germline CDR1 and CDR2: LGHDT and YNNKEL (reference sequence). V trimming: 5 bases; J trimming: 0 bases; junction bases outside the gene matches: 3. CDR3 length: 15 amino acids. The DNA for the CDR3 is TGTGCCAGCAGCTCGGACAGGGTCTCTGGAAACACCATATATTTT. Translation gives CASSSDRVSGNTIYF.

The CDR3 DNA reads as TGTGCCAGCAGCGTGGAGGGTTTAAGAGATACGCAGTATTTT. It is translated as CASSVEGLRDTQYF. V and J are TRBV9 and TRBJ2-3; possibly TRBD2 for D (6 bases). V lost 2 bases to trimming and J lost 5 bases, with 12 bases between them. Per the germline V gene, CDR1 is SGDLS and CDR2 is YYNGEE. The CDR3 runs 14 residues.

The chain couples TRBV13 to TRBJ2-7; D ambiguous. Germline loops: CDR1 PRHDT, CDR2 FYEKMQ (reference sequence). This CDR3 region has 12 residues. V was cut by 0 bases and J by 4 bases, with 4 bases left in between. The CDR3 is CASSLGQYEQYF. In DNA form, the CDR3 reads TGTGCCAGCAGCTTAGGTCAGTACGAGCAGTACTTC.

The chain uses TRBV28 and TRBJ1-1; 9 positions match TRBD1. The ends lost 3 bases at V and 11 bases at J; junction bases unmatched: 13. The CDR3 has 15 amino acids. Germline V gives CDR1 MDHEN, CDR2 SYDVKM. The CDR3 here is CASSFVTGGANRAFF. CDR3 in DNA: TGTGCCAGCAGTTTCGTTACAGGGGGCGCCAATAGGGCTTTCTTT. Together with reference TRBV28 and TRBJ1-1, the CDR3 gives the full variable domain: DVKVTQSSRYLVKRTGEKVFLECVQDMDHENMFWYRQDPGLGLRLIYFSYDVKMKEKGDIPEGYSVSREKKERFSLILESASTNQTSMYLCASSFVTGGANRAFFGQGTRLTVV.

V and J are TRBV20-1 and TRBJ2-1, with a weak D call TRBD2 (5 bases). Trimming cost V 8 bases and J 5 bases, with 7 bases left between them. This CDR3 has 10 amino acids. Germline lookup yields CDR1 DFQATT and CDR2 SNEGSKA (reference sequence). The CDR3 DNA is TGCAGTCCCGGGAACAATGAGCAGTTCTTC. Translating it yields CSPGNNEQFF.

The rearrangement uses TRBV5-1 and TRBJ2-1, with 10 bases that match TRBD1. CDR3 length: 14 amino acids. Trimming at V came to 7 bases and at J to 9 bases, leaving 10 bases not matched to a gene. CDR1 is SGHRS, CDR2 YFSETQ, per germline. CDR3 DNA sequence: TGCGCCAGCGGGGAGAGACAGGGGGCGTTTGAGCAGTTCTTC. Its translation is CASGERQGAFEQFF. Full variable domain (missing parts from reference TRBV5-1 and TRBJ2-1): KAGVTQTPRYLIKTRGQQVTLSCSPISGHRSVSWYQQTPGQGLQFLFEYFSETQRNKGNFPGRFSGRQFSNSRSEMNVSTLELGDSALYLCASGERQGAFEQFFGPGTRLTVL.

V usage is TRBV5-1 and J usage is TRBJ1-2, with 9 bases aligning to TRBD1. CDR3 length equals 14 residues. The V gene's germline CDR1 is SGHRS and CDR2 YFSETQ. V dropped 2 bases and J dropped 8; count of bases not matched to a gene: 7. The CDR3 reads CASSFTGGPEGYTF. The CDR3 DNA follows: TGCGCCAGCAGCTTTACAGGGGGCCCGGAAGGCTACACCTTC.

The CDR3 DNA sequence: TGTGCCAGCAGCCCAGGACAGGGAGGACAAGAGACCCAGTACTTC. It yields the protein CASSPGQGGQETQYF. The chain is built from TRBV11-3 and TRBJ2-5; 8 bases match TRBD1. CDR1 and CDR2 from the germline V gene are SGHNT and YENEEA. J was trimmed by 2 bases and V by 5 bases; bases with no gene match: 7. There are 15 residues in the CDR3.

This clone was detected a few times. J is TRBJ1-5 and V is TRBV6-5; D call uncertain. Trimming pared 5 bases from V and 5 bases from J, leaving 10 bases between. CDR1 and CDR2 (germline): MNHEY, SVGAGI. CDR3 length equals 13 residues. The CDR3 DNA is TGTGCCAGCAGTCTATTCTTGTATCAGCCCCAGCATTTT. This encodes CASSLFLYQPQHF.

The rearrangement joins TRBV7-3 to TRBJ2-2; TRBD2 aligns across 8 bases. V lost 2 bases to trimming and J lost 7 bases; unmatched junction nucleotides: 12. Germline V gives CDR1 SGHTA, CDR2 FQGTGA. The length of the CDR3 is 17 residues. The CDR3 spells CASSLPESREGIGELFF. DNA of the CDR3: TGTGCCAGCAGCTTACCCGAAAGCCGGGAGGGGATCGGGGAGCTGTTTTTT. Full variable domain (missing parts from reference TRBV7-3 and TRBJ2-2): GAGVSQTPSNKVTEKGKYVELRCDPISGHTALYWYRQSLGQGPEFLIYFQGTGAADDSGLPNDRFFAVRPEGSVSTLKIQRTERGDSAVYLCASSLPESREGIGELFFGEGSRLTVL.

The chain employs TRBV6-1 and TRBJ2-1; D might be TRBD2 (6 bases). Trimming pared 2 bases from V and 0 bases from J, leaving 11 bases between. The CDR3 extends over 16 amino acids. Germline CDR1 reads MNHNS; CDR2 reads SASEGT. This CDR3 reads CASSEKRGTSYNEQFF. In DNA form, the CDR3 reads TGTGCCAGCAGTGAAAAACGGGGGACCTCCTACAATGAGCAGTTCTTC.

The V and J genes are TRBV10-1 and TRBJ1-1; a possible D gene is TRBD1 (6 bases). This CDR3 is 16 amino acids long. Trimming stripped 0 bases from V and 1 base from J, with 12 bases between. Germline V gives CDR1 WNHNN, CDR2 SYGVQD (reference sequence). Here the CDR3 reads CASSESWPQGNTEAFF. Here the CDR3 DNA reads TGCGCCAGCAGTGAGTCCTGGCCACAGGGGAACACTGAAGCTTTCTTT.